These T cell receptor beta chains were read from a single sample in a study of spatial heterogeneity in lung cancer. TCRdb fed the 5' RACE reads into MiXCR, producing one record per CDR3 protein. The sample records some 2,200 distinct CDR3 sequences, less than 20% being singletons. Sample: PBMCs, taken at surgery. These receptors were collected from a male donor with early-stage non-small cell lung cancer. Both conserved end residues are part of each CDR3. The D gene is left open where the match is weak. The listing skips clone size in some rows; elsewhere it reads once, few, many or a size class.

size,J,D,V,CDR3,DNA
medium-sized,TRBJ2-1,TRBD2,TRBV3-1,CASSHGHTWALIAGGSYNEQFF,TGTGCCAGCAGCCATGGCCACACGTGGGCCCTTATAGCGGGAGGATCCTACAATGAGCAGTTCTTC
NA,TRBJ2-7,NA,TRBV14,CASTLSRGYEQYF,TGTGCCAGCACCCTTTCTCGGGGCTACGAGCAGTACTTC
medium-sized,TRBJ1-1,NA,TRBV7-2,CASSPTTGITEAFF,TGTGCCAGCAGCCCGACCACGGGTATTACTGAAGCTTTCTTT
many,TRBJ2-1,TRBD1,TRBV20-1,CSARDRVEEQFF,TGCAGTGCTAGGGACAGGGTTGAGGAGCAGTTCTTC
many,TRBJ2-3,NA,TRBV6-6,CASTLPTGDTQYF,TGTGCCAGCACCCTCCCCACAGGGGATACGCAGTATTTT
medium-sized,TRBJ2-1,NA,TRBV7-2,CASSFGTENEQFF,TGTGCCAGCAGCTTTGGGACGGAGAATGAGCAGTTCTTC